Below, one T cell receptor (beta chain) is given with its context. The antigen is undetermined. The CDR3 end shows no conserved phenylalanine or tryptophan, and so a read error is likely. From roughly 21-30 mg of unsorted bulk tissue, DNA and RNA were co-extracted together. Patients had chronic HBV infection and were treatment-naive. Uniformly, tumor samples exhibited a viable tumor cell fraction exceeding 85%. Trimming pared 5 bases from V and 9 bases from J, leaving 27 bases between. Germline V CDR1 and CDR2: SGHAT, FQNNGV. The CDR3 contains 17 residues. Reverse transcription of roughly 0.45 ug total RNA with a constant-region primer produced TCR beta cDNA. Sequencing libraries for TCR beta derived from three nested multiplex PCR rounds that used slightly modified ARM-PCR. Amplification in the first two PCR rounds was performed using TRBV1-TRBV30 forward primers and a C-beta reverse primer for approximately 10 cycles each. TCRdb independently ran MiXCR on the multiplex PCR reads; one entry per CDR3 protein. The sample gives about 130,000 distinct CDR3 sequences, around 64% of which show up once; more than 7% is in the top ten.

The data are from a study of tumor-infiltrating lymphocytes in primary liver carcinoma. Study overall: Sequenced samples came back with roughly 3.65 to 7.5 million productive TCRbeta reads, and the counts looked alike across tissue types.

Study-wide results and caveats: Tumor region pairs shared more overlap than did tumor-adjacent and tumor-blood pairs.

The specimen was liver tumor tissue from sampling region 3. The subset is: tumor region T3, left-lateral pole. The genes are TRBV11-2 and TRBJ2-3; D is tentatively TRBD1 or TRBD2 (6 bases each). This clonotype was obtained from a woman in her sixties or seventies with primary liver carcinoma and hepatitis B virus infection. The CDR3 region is CASSPGASRSGLGTQYS. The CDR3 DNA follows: TGTGCCAGCAGCCCAGGGGCTAGCAGGAGCGGGTTAGGCACGCAGTATTCT.